This section outlines one T cell receptor (beta chain) sequence together with its context. There is no known antigen for this receptor. Per-nucleotide qualities are absent, and no much larger clonotype sits a single base away. The data stem from a study of tumor-infiltrating lymphocytes in localized non-small cell lung cancer (dated by TCRdb to the early 2020s). In the study overall: The cohort included patients whose samples were collected after neoadjuvant chemotherapy, as well as both smokers and never-smokers and several histologies. Each patient provided resected tumor tissue plus uninvolved lung tissue from the same patient, with the uninvolved lung tissue described as non-adjacent to the tumor. The paired tumor versus uninvolved lung comparison of immunoSEQ T-cell fraction included roughly 50 patients. The same patients underwent several integrated assays, with TCR sequencing performed together with flow cytometry, multiplex immunofluorescence, RNA-seq, exome sequencing and proteomics. In total, the ICON cohort consisted of over a hundred surgical patients with localized non-small cell lung cancer who had their tumors resected.

As encoded in the germline V gene (reference sequence), CDR1 is WNHNN while CDR2 is SYGVQD. Taken from cysteine to phenylalanine, the CDR3 has 13 residues. Only CDR3 DNA is held: 39 bases, read in frame from base 1. V was cut back by 5 bases and J by 7 bases, leaving a gap of 12 bases between them. Patient enrollment in ICON started in the first half of 2016, and the final patient was enrolled in 2018. Fresh tumor and matched uninvolved tissue for in-depth immune analyses, including TCR sequencing, were collected from a subcohort of 65 to 80 patients. DNA for TCR sequencing was isolated from bulk tissue, and no cell sorting was done. The paper as a whole reports these results and caveats: Recurrence-free survival showed no association with tumor T-cell fraction measured by TCR sequencing (p = 0.61). Because different assays used different pieces of the same tissue, intratumor heterogeneity could not be separated from technical variation. No difference in TCR-derived T-cell fraction was observed between the flow cytometry-defined immunotypes IM1 (good prognosis) and IM2 (poor prognosis). Since assay coverage differed from patient to patient depending on how much tissue was available, TCR sequencing was done for only a subset of the cohort. TCRbeta sequencing supported higher T cell infiltration in tumors than in uninvolved lung tissue, consistent with immunofluorescence CD3 counts.

TCR sequencing with the immunoSEQ assay provided the T-cell fraction in tumor and uninvolved lung tissue. Per the authors' processing: For survival analysis, patients were divided into high (upper tertile) and low (lower two tertiles) T-cell fraction groups, which were compared by log-rank test. A signed-rank test was used to test paired tumor versus uninvolved lung differences in T-cell fraction. Imported from immuneACCESS, the table was reduced by TCRdb to in-frame sequences with V and J called. These copies leave out some clones; in studies compared against another copy, an unresolved V gene accounts for under half, and the cause of the remainder is not known. The D gene and trimming were derived from the DNA, and the V and J assignments and clone size from that table. The sample records 13,000 or so clones, less than 85% of which are singletons. The top ten constitute around 12% of the sample.

The sample taken for sequencing was lung tumor tissue. In this chain, TRBV10-1 is recombined with TRBJ1-5, and the D gene may be TRBD1, 6 bases matching. The clonotype comes from a human donor with non-small cell lung cancer. The DNA reads as follows: TGCGCCAGCAGTTCAGGGGTGGACCAGCCCCAGCATTTT. This sequence encodes CASSSGVDQPQHF.